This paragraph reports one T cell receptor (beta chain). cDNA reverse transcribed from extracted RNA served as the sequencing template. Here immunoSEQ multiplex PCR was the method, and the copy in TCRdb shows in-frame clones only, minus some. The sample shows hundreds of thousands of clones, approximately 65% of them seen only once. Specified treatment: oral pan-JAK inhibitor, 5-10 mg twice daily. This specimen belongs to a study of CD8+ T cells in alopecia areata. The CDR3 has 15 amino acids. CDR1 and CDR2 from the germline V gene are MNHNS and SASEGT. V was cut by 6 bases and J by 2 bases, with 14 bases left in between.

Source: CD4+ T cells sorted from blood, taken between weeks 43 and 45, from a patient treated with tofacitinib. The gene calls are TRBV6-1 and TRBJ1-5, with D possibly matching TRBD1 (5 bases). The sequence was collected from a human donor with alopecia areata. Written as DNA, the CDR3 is TGTGCCAGCAGAGATCAGGGTACTGGCAATCAGCCCCAGCATTTT. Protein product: CASRDQGTGNQPQHF.